These 10 T cell receptor beta chains were all obtained from the same sample, sequenced in a study of blood T cell repertoires in COVID-19. TCRdb keeps only in-frame clones here, not all; method: immunoSEQ multiplex PCR. The table shows 100,000 or so clones, with approximately 89% occurring only once. Sequencing was performed on peripheral blood. The receptors were sampled from a man between 60 and 75 years old with acute or convalescent COVID-19.

CDR3 sequence: CAWSGPGPNTGELFF. As DNA, the CDR3 is TGTGCCTGGAGTGGCCCAGGCCCGAACACCGGGGAGCTGTTTTTT. The chain joins TRBV30 to TRBJ2-2; no clear D gene. Germline V CDR1 and CDR2: GTSNPN, SVGIG (reference sequence). CDR3 length: 15 residues. The V gene lost 1 base and the J gene lost 0 bases, with 9 bases spanning the gap.

The chain couples TRBV5-1 to TRBJ2-7; D gene uncertain. The length of the CDR3 is 16 residues. The V end lost 0 bases, the J end lost 3 bases, and 16 bases lay between the germline ends. Germline CDR1 and CDR2: SGHRS and YFSETQ. The CDR3 sequence is CASSLELTIIGYEQYV. The CDR3 nucleotides read TGCGCCAGCAGCTTGGAACTTACCATAATCGGCTACGAGCAGTACGTC.

The rearrangement joins TRBV24-1 to TRBJ2-1, with 9 bases that match TRBD1. V dropped 0 bases and J dropped 3; count of bases not matched to a gene: 5. The CDR3 sequence is 17 residues long. The germline V gene has CDR1 KGHDR and CDR2 SFDVKD. Here the CDR3 DNA reads TGTGCCACCAGTGATTTGACCGGGACAGGGATCTACAATGAGCAGTTCTTC. Residues: CATSDLTGTGIYNEQFF.

The chain carries TRBV10-3 and TRBJ2-7, with 8 bases fitting TRBD2. From germline, CDR1 is ENHRY and CDR2 SYGVKD. The CDR3 is 14 residues long. Trimming at V came to 2 bases and at J to 5 bases, leaving 5 bases not matched to a gene. CDR3 loop: CAISEPSGSNEQYV. In nucleotides, the CDR3 is TGTGCCATCAGTGAGCCGAGCGGGAGCAACGAGCAGTACGTC.

The chain is built from TRBV6-1 and TRBJ2-7; 12 nucleotides agree with TRBD2. J gave up 1 base and V 3 bases, and 7 bases lay outside the gene matches. CDR1 is MNHNS and CDR2 is SASEGT in the germline V gene. The CDR3 totals 17 residues. CDR3 amino acids: CASSDRLAGDSSYEQYV. CDR3 sequence (DNA): TGTGCCAGCAGTGACAGACTAGCGGGAGATTCGTCCTACGAGCAGTACGTC.

The chain recombines TRBV27 with TRBJ2-2; the match to TRBD2 covers 13 bases. CDR1 is MNHEY and CDR2 is SMNVEV in the germline V gene (reference sequence). This CDR3 is built from 16 residues. The V and J ends lost 6 bases and 3 bases, in that order; junction bases with no gene match: 4. The CDR3 protein is CASRGLAGVYTGELFF. The CDR3 nucleotides are TGTGCCAGCAGAGGACTAGCGGGAGTTTACACCGGGGAGCTGTTTTTT.

The chain recombines TRBV10-2 with TRBJ2-7; 7 positions agree with TRBD2. This CDR3 contains 16 residues. Trimming removed 2 bases from V and 6 bases from J; junction bases left unmatched: 13. Germline CDR1 WSHSY, CDR2 SAAADI. Here the CDR3 DNA reads TGCGCCAGCAGTGAGGGGGGAGGGAGGTCAGGGAGCGAGCAGTACTTC. It yields the protein CASSEGGGRSGSEQYF.

The chain recombines TRBV5-4 with TRBJ2-7, with 7 bases that match TRBD1. This CDR3 region has 16 residues. The germline CDR1 and CDR2 sequences are SGHNT and YYREEE (reference sequence). With 4 bases clipped from V and 0 bases from J, the junction kept 10 bases outside the gene matches. Here the CDR3 DNA reads TGTGCCAGCAGCGCCGTACCGAGGGACAGCTCCTACGAGCAGTACTTC. It specifies CASSAVPRDSSYEQYF.

This clone showed up just once. The V and J genes are TRBV9 and TRBJ2-7, with a possible D match to TRBD1 (7 bases). Trimming stripped 0 bases from V and 3 bases from J, with 13 bases between. The germline V gene encodes CDR1 SGDLS and CDR2 YYNGEE. There are 15 residues in the CDR3. The CDR3 loop is CASSVGVRGDYEQYF. CDR3 in DNA: TGTGCCAGCAGCGTAGGGGTCAGGGGGGACTACGAGCAGTACTTC.

The chain combines TRBV3-1 (or the pseudogene TRBV3-2) with TRBJ1-3, with D possibly TRBD1 on 5 matching bases. Looked up from germline, CDR1 is LGHDT and CDR2 is YNNKEL (reference sequence). This CDR3 comprises 15 residues. V was pared by 3 bases and J by 2 bases, with 11 bases between. The CDR3 nucleotides read TGTGCCAGCAGCCACCAGGGTTTCGCTGGAAACACCATATATTTT. It codes for CASSHQGFAGNTIYF.